The clone carrying this TCR beta chain turned up a few times. The source of the sample is a study of T cells in Graves' hyperthyroidism and ophthalmopathy. Study-level information: At the time of initial diagnosis and before any treatment, peripheral blood was collected.

CDR1 is MGHDK, CDR2 SYGVNS, per germline. The length of the CDR3 is 16 residues. V shed 3 bases, J shed 11 bases, and the junction held 15 bases outside the gene matches. RNA transcripts gave rise to amplified TCR beta CDR3 regions. In the first-round RT-PCR of the TCR CDR3, the HTBI primer set was used. TCRdb re-derived calls from the multiplex PCR reads in MiXCR, one entry per CDR3 protein. The sample yields hundreds of thousands of distinct CDR3 sequences, roughly an eighth seen once. This clonotype originated in a woman between 40 and 55 years old with Graves' ophthalmopathy. The chain carries TRBV25-1 and TRBJ2-5, with 10 bases aligning to TRBD2. The specimen was blood. The CDR3 nucleotides read TGTGCCAGCAGTGAGCTAGGACTAGCGGAAAGGTCGTATCAGTACTTC. Protein product: CASSELGLAERSYQYF.